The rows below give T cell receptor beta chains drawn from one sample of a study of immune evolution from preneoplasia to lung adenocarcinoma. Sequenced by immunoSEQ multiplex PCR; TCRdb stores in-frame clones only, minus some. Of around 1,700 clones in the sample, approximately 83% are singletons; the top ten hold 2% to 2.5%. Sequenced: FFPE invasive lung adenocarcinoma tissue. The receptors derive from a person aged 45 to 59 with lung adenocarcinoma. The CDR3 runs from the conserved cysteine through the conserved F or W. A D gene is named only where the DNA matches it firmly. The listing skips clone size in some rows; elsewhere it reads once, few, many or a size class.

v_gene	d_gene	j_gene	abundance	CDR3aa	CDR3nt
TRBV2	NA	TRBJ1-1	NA	CASSLLRRDTEAFF	TGTGCCAGCAGTTTACTCAGGAGGGACACTGAAGCTTTCTTT
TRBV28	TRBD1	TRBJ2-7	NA	CASRRTGGLYEQYF	TGTGCCAGCAGGAGGACAGGGGGTCTCTACGAGCAGTACTTC
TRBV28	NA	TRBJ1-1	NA	CASSTRGQGGTEAFF	TGTGCCAGCAGTACCCGGGGACAAGGAGGGACTGAAGCTTTCTTT
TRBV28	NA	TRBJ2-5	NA	CASSLGGEQETQYF	TGTGCCAGCAGTTTAGGGGGAGAACAAGAGACCCAGTACTTC
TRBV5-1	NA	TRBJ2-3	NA	CASSLTQVRADTQYF	TGCGCCAGCAGCTTGACACAGGTGCGGGCAGATACGCAGTATTTT
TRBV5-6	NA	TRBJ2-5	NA	CASSLMRSSETQYF	TGTGCCAGCAGCTTGATGAGGTCGTCGGAGACCCAGTACTTC
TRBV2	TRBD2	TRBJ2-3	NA	CASSPTSGGRGTDTQYF	TGTGCCAGCAGTCCTACTAGCGGGGGGCGGGGCACAGATACGCAGTATTTT
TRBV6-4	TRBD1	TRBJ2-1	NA	CASSVSGGLYNEQFF	TGTGCCAGCAGTGTTTCAGGGGGATTATATAATGAGCAGTTCTTC
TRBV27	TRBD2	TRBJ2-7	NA	CASSPLLAGGPHEQYF	TGTGCCAGCAGTCCACTCCTAGCGGGAGGGCCCCACGAGCAGTACTTC
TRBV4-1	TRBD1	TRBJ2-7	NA	CASSQEETGVREQYF	TGCGCCAGCAGCCAAGAAGAGACAGGGGTTCGCGAGCAGTACTTC
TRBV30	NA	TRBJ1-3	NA	CAGERGSGNTIYF	TGTGCCGGAGAGAGGGGGTCTGGAAACACCATATATTTT
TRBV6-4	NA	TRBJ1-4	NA	CASSDTGANEKLFF	TGTGCCAGCAGTGACACGGGGGCTAATGAAAAACTGTTTTTT
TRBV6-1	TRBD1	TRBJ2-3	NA	CASSPRGRDRDTQYF	TGTGCCAGCAGTCCTAGGGGCAGGGACAGGGATACGCAGTATTTT
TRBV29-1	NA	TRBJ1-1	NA	CSVEAGQGAFF	TGCAGCGTTGAAGCCGGCCAGGGAGCTTTCTTT
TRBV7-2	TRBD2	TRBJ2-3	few	CASSPSGRGYTDTQYF	TGTGCCAGCAGCCCTAGCGGGAGGGGTTACACAGATACGCAGTATTTT
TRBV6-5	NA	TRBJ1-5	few	CASRATYEANQPQHF	TGTGCCAGCAGGGCCACTTATGAGGCCAATCAGCCCCAGCATTTT
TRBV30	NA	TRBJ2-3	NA	CAWDGGSSTDTQYF	TGTGCCTGGGACGGAGGATCTAGCACAGATACGCAGTATTTT
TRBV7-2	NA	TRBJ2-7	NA	CASSLGWADEQYF	TGTGCCAGCAGCTTAGGGTGGGCAGACGAGCAGTACTTC
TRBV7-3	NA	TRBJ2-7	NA	CASSLKGGTEQYF	TGTGCCAGCAGCTTAAAAGGGGGTACCGAGCAGTACTTC
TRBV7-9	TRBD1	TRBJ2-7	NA	CASSLIFRTGSYEQYF	TGTGCCAGCAGCTTAATTTTCAGGACAGGTTCCTACGAGCAGTACTTC
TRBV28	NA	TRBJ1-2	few	CASSLRTAHYGYTF	TGTGCCAGCAGTTTAAGGACGGCACACTATGGCTACACCTTC
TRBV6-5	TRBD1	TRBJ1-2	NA	CASSQVQGENYGYTF	TGTGCCAGCAGCCAAGTACAGGGGGAAAACTATGGCTACACCTTC
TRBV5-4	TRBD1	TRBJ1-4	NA	CASSLFGTENEKLFF	TGTGCCAGCAGCTTGTTTGGGACAGAGAATGAAAAACTGTTTTTT
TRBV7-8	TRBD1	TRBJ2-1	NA	CASSFSGTGDTEQFF	TGTGCCAGCAGCTTCTCCGGGACAGGGGATACTGAGCAGTTCTTC
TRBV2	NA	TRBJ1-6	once	CASSELLLLNNSPLHF	TGTGCCAGCAGTGAACTTTTGTTATTAAATAATTCACCCCTCCACTTT
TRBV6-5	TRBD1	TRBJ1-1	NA	CASSRQGNTEAFF	TGTGCCAGCAGCCGACAGGGAAACACTGAAGCTTTCTTT
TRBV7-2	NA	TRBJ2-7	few	CASSLVTGQAYEQYF	TGTGCCAGCAGCCTGGTTACGGGGCAAGCGTACGAGCAGTACTTC
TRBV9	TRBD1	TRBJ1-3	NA	CASSPSDRAGNTIYF	TGTGCCAGCAGCCCCTCCGACAGGGCTGGAAACACCATATATTTT
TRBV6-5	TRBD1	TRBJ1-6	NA	CASSTGTVYNSPLHF	TGTGCCAGCAGCACCGGGACAGTCTATAATTCACCCCTCCACTTT
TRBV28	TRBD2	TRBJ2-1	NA	CASSFDLRGEHNEQFF	TGTGCCAGCAGTTTCGACTTGCGGGGGGAACACAATGAGCAGTTCTTC
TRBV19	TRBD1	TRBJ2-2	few	CASTRTGLDPGELFF	TGTGCCAGTACGAGGACAGGGCTGGACCCCGGGGAGCTGTTTTTT
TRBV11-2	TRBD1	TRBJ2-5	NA	CASSFTGGGETQYF	TGTGCCAGCAGCTTCACAGGGGGCGGGGAGACCCAGTACTTC
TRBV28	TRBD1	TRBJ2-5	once	CASSFQGQGDF	TGTGCCAGCAGTTTTCAGGGACAGGGAGACTTC
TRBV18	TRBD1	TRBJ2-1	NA	CASSPISPGQGAGNEQFF	TGTGCCAGCTCACCCATTTCACCGGGACAGGGTGCTGGCAATGAGCAGTTCTTC
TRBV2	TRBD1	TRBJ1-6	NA	CASRRQGINSPLHF	TGTGCCAGCAGACGACAGGGAATTAATTCACCCCTCCACTTT
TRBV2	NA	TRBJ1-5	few	CASSPGWSNRPAYSNQPQHF	TGTGCCAGCAGCCCGGGTTGGAGTAACCGACCCGCATATAGCAATCAGCCCCAGCATTTT
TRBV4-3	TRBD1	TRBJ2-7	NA	CASSAGQGRYEQYF	TGCGCCAGCAGCGCGGGACAGGGGCGTTACGAGCAGTACTTC
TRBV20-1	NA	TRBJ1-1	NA	CGKRMNTEAFF	TGCGGTAAAAGGATGAACACTGAAGCTTTCTTT
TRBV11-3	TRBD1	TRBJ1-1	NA	CASSPDRDYSEAFF	TGTGCCAGCAGCCCGGACAGGGATTATTCTGAAGCTTTCTTT
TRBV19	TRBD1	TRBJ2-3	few	CASSYGGQVTDTQYF	TGTGCCAGTAGCTACGGTGGACAGGTCACAGATACGCAGTATTTT
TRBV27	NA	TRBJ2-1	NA	CASSRRTNGDEQFF	TGTGCCAGCAGTCGCCGGACAAATGGGGATGAGCAGTTCTTC
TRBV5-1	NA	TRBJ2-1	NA	CASSLLGGNIGNEQFF	TGCGCCAGCAGCTTGTTGGGGGGTAATATCGGTAATGAGCAGTTCTTC
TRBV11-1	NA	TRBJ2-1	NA	CASSLGDSGSYNEQFF	TGTGCCAGCAGCTTGGGGGACTCCGGATCCTACAATGAGCAGTTCTTC
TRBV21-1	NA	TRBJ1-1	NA	CASSPPGTGEAEAFF	TGTGCCAGCAGCCCTCCCGGGACAGGAGAAGCTGAAGCTTTCTTT
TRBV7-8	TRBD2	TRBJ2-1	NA	CASSLVVLAGWREQFF	TGTGCCAGCAGCTTAGTTGTTCTAGCGGGGTGGCGTGAGCAGTTCTTC
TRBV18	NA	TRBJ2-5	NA	CASSPDSGPTQYF	TGTGCCAGCTCACCAGACTCCGGTCCGACCCAGTACTTC
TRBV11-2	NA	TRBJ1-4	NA	CASSLTREKLFF	TGTGCCAGCAGCCTTACACGGGAAAAACTGTTTTTT
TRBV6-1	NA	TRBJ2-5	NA	CASSEFNGAQETQYF	TGTGCCAGCAGTGAATTTAACGGAGCCCAAGAGACCCAGTACTTC
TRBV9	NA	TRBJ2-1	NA	CASSVGQSRDNEQFF	TGTGCCAGCAGCGTAGGTCAGTCTAGGGACAATGAGCAGTTCTTC
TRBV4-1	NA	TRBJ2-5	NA	CASSLTGETQYF	TGCGCCAGCAGCTTGACTGGAGAGACCCAGTACTTC
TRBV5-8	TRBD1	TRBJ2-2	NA	CASSRTGGFDTGELFF	TGTGCCAGCAGCCGGACAGGGGGCTTTGACACCGGGGAGCTGTTTTTT